The 15 T cell receptor beta chains reported below all come from one sample, sequenced in a study of liver allograft versus peripheral blood T cells. In the study overall: Transplanted livers held T cell receptor repertoires, and these were compared with repertoires in recipients' peripheral blood.

TCRdb re-called the reads with MiXCR, one entry per CDR3 protein. The top ten hold 5% to 6.5% of the sample, which has some 9,000 distinct CDR3 sequences, about a fifth seen once. The receptors here all came from a human patient who had a liver transplant. The T cells may partly be graft donor cells.

This clonotype is medium-sized in the sample. The J gene is TRBJ1-1, the V gene TRBV5-6; the D is unclear. The germline V gene has CDR1 SGHDT and CDR2 YYEEEE. V lost 5 bases to trimming and J lost 7 bases, with 18 bases between them. The CDR3 sequence is 14 residues long. In DNA, the CDR3 is TGTGCCAGCAGTAACGTAGGGATTTCAGATGAAGCTTTCTTT. Its translation is CASSNVGISDEAFF.

This clonotype rates as medium-sized. The V and J genes are TRBV19 and TRBJ1-2; no reliable D call. The V and J ends lost 7 bases and 6 bases respectively, with 21 bases between them. The germline gives CDR1 LNHDA, CDR2 SQIVND (reference sequence). The length of the CDR3 is 15 residues. CDR3 sequence: CASTVAGVPLHGYTF. DNA for the CDR3: TGTGCCAGTACTGTCGCAGGAGTTCCATTACATGGCTACACCTTC.

This clonotype appeared many times. The chain employs TRBV5-4 and TRBJ2-5, with 16 bases that match TRBD2. Germline trimming cut 3 bases from V and 4 bases from J; bases unmatched to any gene: 3. The CDR3 has 16 residues. From germline, CDR1 is SGHNT and CDR2 YYREEE (reference sequence). Here the CDR3 DNA reads TGTGCCAGCAGCTCCGGGACTAGCGGGGGGGTAGAGACCCAGTACTTC. It specifies CASSSGTSGGVETQYF.

This clonotype is judged medium-sized. The chain links TRBV28 to TRBJ1-2; D is unresolved. The CDR3 is 14 amino acids. Trimming took off 7 bases at V and 0 bases at J, with 12 bases between the two ends. The germline V gene encodes CDR1 MDHEN and CDR2 SYDVKM. DNA of the CDR3: TGTGCCAGCAATCGGGGAGATCCTAACTATGGCTACACCTTC. Its protein product is CASNRGDPNYGYTF.

Sample share makes this clonotype medium-sized. The chain employs TRBV7-2 and TRBJ1-1; no reliable D call. V lost 5 bases and J 7 bases, leaving 14 bases between the germline ends. The CDR3 runs 13 residues. Germline V gene data show CDR1 as SGHTA and CDR2 as FQGNSA. CDR3 in DNA: TGTGCCAGCAGCCCGAGGATGGAGGGTGAAGCTTTCTTT. It encodes CASSPRMEGEAFF.

The rearrangement uses TRBV5-4 and TRBJ1-6, with D perhaps matching TRBD1 (6 bases). There are 15 residues in the CDR3. V dropped 0 bases and J dropped 7 bases, with 11 bases sitting between them. The germline V gene has CDR1 SGHNT and CDR2 YYREEE (reference sequence). The CDR3, as DNA: TGTGCCAGCAGCTTGGGCGGGGGCCAAAATTCACCCCTCCACTTT. Residues: CASSLGGGQNSPLHF.

There are a few counts of this clonotype. J is TRBJ1-2 and V is TRBV30, with 10 bases identical to TRBD1. The CDR3 runs to 14 residues. Trimming cost V 3 bases and J 2 bases; bases outside gene matches: 3. Germline V lookup: CDR1 GTSNPN, CDR2 SVGIG (reference sequence). The CDR3 here is CAWSADRGNYGYTF. Written as DNA, the CDR3 is TGTGCCTGGAGCGCGGACAGGGGGAACTATGGCTACACCTTC.

By sample share, this clonotype is medium-sized. The rearrangement links TRBV18 to TRBJ2-7, with 8 bases matching TRBD1. The CDR3 sequence is 15 residues long. Trimming cost V 6 bases and J 2 bases; bases outside gene matches: 9. Germline V lookup: CDR1 KGHSH, CDR2 LQKENI. The CDR3 DNA reads as TGTGCCAGCTCCCCCCGGGACAGGCTTGCCTACGAGCAGTACTTC. Translating it yields CASSPRDRLAYEQYF.

In its sample, this clonotype ranks as medium-sized (0.01 to 0.1%). This chain joins TRBV5-4 and TRBJ2-5; D unresolved. V was cut by 0 bases and J by 5 bases, with 8 bases left in between. The CDR3 has 13 residues. Germline values: CDR1 SGHNT, CDR2 YYREEE (reference sequence). As DNA, the CDR3 is TGTGCCAGCAGCTTGGAAGGGATCGAGACCCAGTACTTC. Translating gives CASSLEGIETQYF.

In this sample, this clonotype is medium-sized. The chain combines TRBV19 with TRBJ1-1; 10 nucleotides match TRBD1. Per germline, CDR1 LNHDA and CDR2 SQIVND (reference sequence). This CDR3 has 15 residues. The V gene end was trimmed by 3 bases and the J gene end by 3 bases; junction bases not matched to a gene: 4. The CDR3 here is CASSMGGTGDTEAFF. The DNA of the CDR3 is TGTGCCAGTAGTATGGGGGGGACAGGGGACACTGAAGCTTTCTTT. The entire variable domain, with the rest obtained from reference TRBV19 and TRBJ1-1, is as follows: DGGITQSPKYLFRKEGQNVTLSCEQNLNHDAMYWYRQDPGQGLRLIYYSQIVNDFQKGDIAEGYSVSREKKESFPLTVTSAQKNPTAFYLCASSMGGTGDTEAFFGQGTRLTVV.

The rearrangement joins TRBV5-6 to TRBJ1-6; tentative D call: TRBD1 (6 bases). Per the germline V gene, CDR1 is SGHDT and CDR2 is YYEEEE. CDR3 size: 14 residues. The V gene lost 2 bases and the J gene lost 6 bases, with 9 bases spanning the gap. CDR3 loop: CASSFTGTNSPLHF. DNA of the CDR3: TGTGCCAGCAGCTTTACAGGGACTAATTCACCCCTCCACTTT.

This clonotype was recorded only once. An end of the junction differs from the germline gene, which may be a read error. V usage is TRBV25-1 and J usage is TRBJ2-1; 16 bases agree with TRBD2. The CDR3 runs to 18 residues. Germline V gene lookup returns CDR1 MGHDK and CDR2 SYGVNS. In DNA, the CDR3 is TGTGCCAGCAGTGTACCGGGACTAGCGGGGGGGCTGAACAATGTGCAGTTCTTC. This codes for CASSVPGLAGGLNNVQFF.

For this clonotype: This could be a read error, since a much larger clone is one nucleotide away. The CDR3 ends on some other residue instead of the conserved phenylalanine or tryptophan, so this is likely a read error. This chain connects TRBV6-5 to TRBJ2-5, with 13 bases aligning to TRBD2. Trimming removed 2 bases from V and 3 bases from J; junction bases left unmatched: 9. This CDR3 has 18 amino acids. CDR1 is MNHEY, CDR2 SVGAGI, per germline. The CDR3 loop is CASSYTQTSGGIKETQYL. Written as DNA, the CDR3 is TGTGCCAGCAGTTACACCCAGACTAGCGGGGGGATAAAAGAGACCCAGTACCTC.

This clonotype appeared a few times. The gene calls are TRBV28 and TRBJ2-7; 14 bases match TRBD2. Per the germline V gene, CDR1 is MDHEN and CDR2 is SYDVKM. After removal of 6 bases from V and 6 bases from J, the junction contained 13 bases not matched to a gene. The CDR3 sequence is 17 residues long. The CDR3, as DNA: TGTGCCAGCAGCCAGCCGGATTGGGGACTAGCGGGAGCCGAGCAGTACTTC. Translation: CASSQPDWGLAGAEQYF.

This clonotype rates as medium-sized. The rearrangement uses TRBV19 and TRBJ2-1; TRBD2 is a possible D gene (5 bases). Germline lookup yields CDR1 LNHDA and CDR2 SQIVND (reference sequence). Trimming cost V 4 bases and J 8 bases, with 15 bases left between them. This CDR3 spans 14 amino acids. The DNA for the CDR3 is TGTGCCAGTAGTAAAAATCTAGCAGGAGATGAGCAGTTCTTC. It codes for CASSKNLAGDEQFF.